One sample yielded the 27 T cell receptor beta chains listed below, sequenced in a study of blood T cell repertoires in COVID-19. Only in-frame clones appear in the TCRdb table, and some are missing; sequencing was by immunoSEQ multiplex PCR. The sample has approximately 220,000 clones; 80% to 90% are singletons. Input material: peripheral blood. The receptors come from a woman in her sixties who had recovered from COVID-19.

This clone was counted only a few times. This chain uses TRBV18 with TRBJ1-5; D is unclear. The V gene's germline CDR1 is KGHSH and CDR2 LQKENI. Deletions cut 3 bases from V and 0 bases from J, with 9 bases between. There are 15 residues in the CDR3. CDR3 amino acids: CASSPRFTSNQPQHF. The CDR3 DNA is TGTGCCAGCTCACCGCGTTTCACTAGCAATCAGCCCCAGCATTTT.

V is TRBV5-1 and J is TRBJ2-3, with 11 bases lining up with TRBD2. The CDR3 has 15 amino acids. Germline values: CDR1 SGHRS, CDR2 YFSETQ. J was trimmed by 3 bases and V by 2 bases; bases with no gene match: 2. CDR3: CASSFSSGGTDTQYF. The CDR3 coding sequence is TGCGCCAGCAGCTTTTCTAGCGGGGGGACAGATACGCAGTATTTT.

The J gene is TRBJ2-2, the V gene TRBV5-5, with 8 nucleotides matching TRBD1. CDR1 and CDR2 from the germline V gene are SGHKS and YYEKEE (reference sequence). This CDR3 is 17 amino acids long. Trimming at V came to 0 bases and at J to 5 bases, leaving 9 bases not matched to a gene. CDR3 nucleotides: TGTGCCAGCAGCTTGGGGTTTACAGGGGGTCGGACCGGGGAGCTGTTTTTT. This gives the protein CASSLGFTGGRTGELFF.

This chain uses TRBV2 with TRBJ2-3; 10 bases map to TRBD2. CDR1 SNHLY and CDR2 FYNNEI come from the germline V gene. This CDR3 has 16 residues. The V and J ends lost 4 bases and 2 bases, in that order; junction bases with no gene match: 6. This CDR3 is CASSGPSGGHTDTQYF. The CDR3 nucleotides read TGTGCCAGCAGTGGCCCTAGCGGGGGACACACAGATACGCAGTATTTT.

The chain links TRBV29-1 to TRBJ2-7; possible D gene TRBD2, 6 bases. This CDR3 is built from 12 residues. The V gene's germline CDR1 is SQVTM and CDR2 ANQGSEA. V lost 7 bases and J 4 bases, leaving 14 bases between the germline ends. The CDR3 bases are TGCAGCGCCCATGGGGGGACGTACGAGCAGTACTTC. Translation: CSAHGGTYEQYF.

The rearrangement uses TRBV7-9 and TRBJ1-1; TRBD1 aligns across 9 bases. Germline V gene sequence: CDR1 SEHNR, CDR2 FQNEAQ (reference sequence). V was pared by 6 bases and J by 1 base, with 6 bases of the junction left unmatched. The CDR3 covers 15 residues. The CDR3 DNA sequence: TGTGCCAGCAGACGGACAGGGGAGGGGAACACTGAAGCTTTCTTT. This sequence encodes CASRRTGEGNTEAFF. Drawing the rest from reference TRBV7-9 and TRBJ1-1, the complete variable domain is DTGVSQNPRHKITKRGQNVTFRCDPISEHNRLYWYRQTLGQGPEFLTYFQNEAQLEKSRLLSDRFSAERPKGSFSTLEIQRTEQGDSAMYLCASRRTGEGNTEAFFGQGTRLTVV.

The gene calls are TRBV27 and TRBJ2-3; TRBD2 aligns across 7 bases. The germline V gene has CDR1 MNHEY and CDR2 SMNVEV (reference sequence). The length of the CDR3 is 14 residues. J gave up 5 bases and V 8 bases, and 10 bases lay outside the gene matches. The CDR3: CASLGSGVVDTQYF. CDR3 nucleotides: TGTGCCAGCTTGGGGAGCGGGGTCGTAGATACGCAGTATTTT.

The CDR3 spells CASSDEGVSWGGYTF. CDR3 bases: TGTGCCAGCAGTGACGAGGGGGTGTCGTGGGGCGGCTACACCTTC. V gene TRBV25-1 combines with J gene TRBJ1-2; perhaps TRBD1 as D (6 bases). The germline V and J ends were trimmed by 3 bases and 8 bases, with 19 bases remaining between them. The V gene's germline CDR1 is MGHDK and CDR2 SYGVNS. CDR3 length equals 15 residues.

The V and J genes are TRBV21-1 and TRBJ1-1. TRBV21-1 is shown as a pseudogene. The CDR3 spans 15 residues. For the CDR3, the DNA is TGTGCCAGCAGCAAAAGAGAGGCGGGGGACACGGAAGCTTTCTTT. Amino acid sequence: CASSKREAGDTEAFF.

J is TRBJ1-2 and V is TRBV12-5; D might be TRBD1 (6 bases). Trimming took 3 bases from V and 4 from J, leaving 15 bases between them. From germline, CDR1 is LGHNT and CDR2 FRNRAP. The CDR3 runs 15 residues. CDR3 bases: TGTGCTAGTGGTTTAGGGGGGGCCGCGGGCTATGGCTACACCTTC. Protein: CASGLGGAAGYGYTF.

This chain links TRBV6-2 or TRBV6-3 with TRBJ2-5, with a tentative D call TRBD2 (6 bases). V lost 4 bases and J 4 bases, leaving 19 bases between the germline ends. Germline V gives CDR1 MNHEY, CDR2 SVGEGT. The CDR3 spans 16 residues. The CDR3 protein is CASSFPQTRSPETQYF. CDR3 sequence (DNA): TGTGCCAGCAGTTTTCCACAGACTAGATCTCCAGAGACCCAGTACTTC.

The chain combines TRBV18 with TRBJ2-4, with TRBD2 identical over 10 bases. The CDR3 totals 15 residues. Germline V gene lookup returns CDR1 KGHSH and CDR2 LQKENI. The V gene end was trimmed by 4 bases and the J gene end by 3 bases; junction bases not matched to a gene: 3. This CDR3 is CASSHGLADKNIQYF. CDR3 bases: TGTGCCAGCTCACACGGACTAGCGGACAAAAACATTCAGTACTTC.

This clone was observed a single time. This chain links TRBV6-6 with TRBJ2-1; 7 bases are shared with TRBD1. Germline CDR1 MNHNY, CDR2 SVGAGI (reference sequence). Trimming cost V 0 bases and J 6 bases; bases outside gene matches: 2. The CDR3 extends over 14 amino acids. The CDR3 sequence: CASSYSRDSNEQFF. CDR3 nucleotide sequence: TGTGCCAGCAGTTACTCCCGGGACAGCAATGAGCAGTTCTTC.

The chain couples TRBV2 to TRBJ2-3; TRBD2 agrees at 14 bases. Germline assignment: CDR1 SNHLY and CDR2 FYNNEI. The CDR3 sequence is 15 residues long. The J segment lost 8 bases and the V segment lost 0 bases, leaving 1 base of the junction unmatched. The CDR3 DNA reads TGTGCCAGCAGTGAAGCGGGACTAGCGGGGGTTACGCAGTATTTT. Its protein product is CASSEAGLAGVTQYF.

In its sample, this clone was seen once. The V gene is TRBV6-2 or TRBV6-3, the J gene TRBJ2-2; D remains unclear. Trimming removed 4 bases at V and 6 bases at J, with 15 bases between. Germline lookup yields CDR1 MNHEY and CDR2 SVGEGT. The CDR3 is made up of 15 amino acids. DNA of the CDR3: TGTGCCAGCAGTTCTGAGATTCCCCGGTCCGGGGAGCTGTTTTTT. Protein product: CASSSEIPRSGELFF.

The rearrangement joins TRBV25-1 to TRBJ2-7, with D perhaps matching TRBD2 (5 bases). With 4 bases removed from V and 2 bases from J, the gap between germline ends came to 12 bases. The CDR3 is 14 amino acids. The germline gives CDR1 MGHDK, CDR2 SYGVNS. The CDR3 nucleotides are TGTGCCAGCAGTGGGGCCGGGGTCGCCTACGAGCAGTACTTC. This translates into CASSGAGVAYEQYF.

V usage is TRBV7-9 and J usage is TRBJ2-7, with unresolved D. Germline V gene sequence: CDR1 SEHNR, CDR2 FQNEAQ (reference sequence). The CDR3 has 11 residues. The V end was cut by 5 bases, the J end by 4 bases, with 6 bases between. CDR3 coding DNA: TGTGCCAGCAGCGTCGAGTACGAGCAGTACTTC. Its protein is CASSVEYEQYF.

The CDR3 bases are TGTGCCAGTAGTGCCTCCGGGACAGGGTCTGGGGCCAACGTCCTGACTTTC. Translation gives CASSASGTGSGANVLTF. V is TRBV19 and J is TRBJ2-6, with 9 bases aligning to TRBD1. The CDR3 has 17 amino acids. V was clipped by 5 bases and J by 1 base; unmatched bases: 6. CDR1 LNHDA and CDR2 SQIVND come from the germline V gene (reference sequence). Filled out from reference TRBV19 and TRBJ2-6, the complete variable domain reads DGGITQSPKYLFRKEGQNVTLSCEQNLNHDAMYWYRQDPGQGLRLIYYSQIVNDFQKGDIAEGYSVSREKKESFPLTVTSAQKNPTAFYLCASSASGTGSGANVLTFGAGSRLTVL.

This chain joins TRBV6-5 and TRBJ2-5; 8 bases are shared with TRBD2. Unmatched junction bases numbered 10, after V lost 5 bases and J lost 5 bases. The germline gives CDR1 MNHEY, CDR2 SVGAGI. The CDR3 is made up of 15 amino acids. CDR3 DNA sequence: TGTGCCAGCAGTATTGCGGGGGGCCTTAGGGAGACCCAGTACTTC. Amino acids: CASSIAGGLRETQYF.

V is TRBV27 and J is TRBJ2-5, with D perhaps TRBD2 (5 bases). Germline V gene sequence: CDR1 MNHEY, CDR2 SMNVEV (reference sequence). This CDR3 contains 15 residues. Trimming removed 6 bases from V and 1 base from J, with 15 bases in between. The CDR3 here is CASRGVDSPQETQYF. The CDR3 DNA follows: TGTGCCAGCAGGGGAGTGGACTCACCCCAAGAGACCCAGTACTTC.

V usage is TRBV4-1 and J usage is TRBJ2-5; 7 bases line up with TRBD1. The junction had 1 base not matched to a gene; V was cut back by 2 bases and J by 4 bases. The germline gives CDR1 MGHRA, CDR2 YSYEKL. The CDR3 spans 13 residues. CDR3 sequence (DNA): TGCGCCAGCAGCCAACCAGGGGGAGAGACCCAGTACTTC. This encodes CASSQPGGETQYF.

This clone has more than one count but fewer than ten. The CDR3 DNA is TGTGCCAGCAGCCATTCCCTTGCCGCTGGCACCCAGTACTTC. Translating it yields CASSHSLAAGTQYF. The genes are TRBV7-9 and TRBJ2-7; D remains ambiguous. Germline-derived CDR1 and CDR2 are SEHNR and FQNEAQ (reference sequence). Trimming shortened V by 5 bases and J by 10 bases, and 21 bases separated the two germline ends. The CDR3 consists of 14 residues.

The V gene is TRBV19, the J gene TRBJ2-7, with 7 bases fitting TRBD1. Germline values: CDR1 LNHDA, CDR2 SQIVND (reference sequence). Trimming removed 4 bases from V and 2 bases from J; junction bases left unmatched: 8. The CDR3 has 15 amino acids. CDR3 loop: CASSRHRDSTYEQYF. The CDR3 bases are TGTGCCAGTAGTAGACACCGGGACAGCACCTACGAGCAGTACTTC.

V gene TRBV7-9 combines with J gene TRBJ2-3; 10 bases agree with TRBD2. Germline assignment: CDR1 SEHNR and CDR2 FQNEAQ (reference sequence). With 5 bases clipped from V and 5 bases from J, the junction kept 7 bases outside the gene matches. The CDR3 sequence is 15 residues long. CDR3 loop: CASSPSGGLRDTQYF. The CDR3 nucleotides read TGTGCCAGCAGCCCTAGCGGGGGCCTTCGAGATACGCAGTATTTT.

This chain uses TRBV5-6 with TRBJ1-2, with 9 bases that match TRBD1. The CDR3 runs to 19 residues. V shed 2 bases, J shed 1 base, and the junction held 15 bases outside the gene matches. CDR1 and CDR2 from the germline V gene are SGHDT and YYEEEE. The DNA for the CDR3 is TGTGCCAGCAGCTTCTATTTTACAGGGGGCATGCCTCTTAACTATGGCTACACCTTC. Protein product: CASSFYFTGGMPLNYGYTF.

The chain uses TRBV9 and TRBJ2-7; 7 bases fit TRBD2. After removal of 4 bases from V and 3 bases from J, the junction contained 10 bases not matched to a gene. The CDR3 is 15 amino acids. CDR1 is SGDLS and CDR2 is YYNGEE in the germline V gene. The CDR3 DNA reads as TGTGCCAGCAGCCCCCGGGGGGACCCTTACTACGAGCAGTACTTC. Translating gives CASSPRGDPYYEQYF.

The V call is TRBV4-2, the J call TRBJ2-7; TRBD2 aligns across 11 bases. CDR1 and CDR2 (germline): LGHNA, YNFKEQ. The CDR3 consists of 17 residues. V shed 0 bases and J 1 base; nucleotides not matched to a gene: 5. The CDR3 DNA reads TGTGCCAGCAGCCAAGATCTAGCGGGGGGTCTTTCCTACGAGCAGTACTTC. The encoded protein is CASSQDLAGGLSYEQYF.